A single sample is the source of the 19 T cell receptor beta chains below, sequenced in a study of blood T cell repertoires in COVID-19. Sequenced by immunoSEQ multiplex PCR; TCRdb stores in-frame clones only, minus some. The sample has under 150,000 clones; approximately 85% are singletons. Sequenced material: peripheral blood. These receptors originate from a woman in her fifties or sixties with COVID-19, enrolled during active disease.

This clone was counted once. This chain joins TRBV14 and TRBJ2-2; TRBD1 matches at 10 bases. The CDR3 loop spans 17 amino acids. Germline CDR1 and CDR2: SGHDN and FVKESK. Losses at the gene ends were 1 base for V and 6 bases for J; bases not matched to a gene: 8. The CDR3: CASSQALWTGGSGELFF. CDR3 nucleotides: TGTGCCAGCAGCCAAGCTTTGTGGACAGGGGGGTCCGGGGAGCTGTTTTTT. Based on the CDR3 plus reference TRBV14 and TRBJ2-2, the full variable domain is EAGVTQFPSHSVIEKGQTVTLRCDPISGHDNLYWYRRVMGKEIKFLLHFVKESKQDESGMPNNRFLAERTGGTYSTLKVQPAELEDSGVYFCASSQALWTGGSGELFFGEGSRLTVL.

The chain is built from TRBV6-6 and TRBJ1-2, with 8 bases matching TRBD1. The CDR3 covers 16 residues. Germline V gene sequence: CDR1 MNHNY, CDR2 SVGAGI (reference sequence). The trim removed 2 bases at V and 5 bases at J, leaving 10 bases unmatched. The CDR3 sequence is CASSYGQGGNVYGYTF. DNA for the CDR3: TGTGCCAGCAGTTACGGACAGGGAGGGAACGTATATGGCTACACCTTC.

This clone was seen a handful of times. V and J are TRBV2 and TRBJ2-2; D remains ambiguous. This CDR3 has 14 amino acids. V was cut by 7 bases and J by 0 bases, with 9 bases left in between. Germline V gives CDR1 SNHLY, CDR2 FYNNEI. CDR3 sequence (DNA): TGTGCCAGCATGGAAGGAGCGAACACCGGGGAGCTGTTTTTT. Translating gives CASMEGANTGELFF.

CDR3 sequence: CASRTVGGGYNEQFF. The CDR3 bases are TGTGCCAGCAGGACCGTTGGCGGGGGTTACAATGAGCAGTTCTTC. The genes are TRBV6-5 and TRBJ2-1; the match to TRBD2 covers 7 bases. There are 15 residues in the CDR3. The V gene's germline CDR1 is MNHEY and CDR2 SVGAGI. V was pared by 6 bases and J by 4 bases, with 9 bases of the junction left unmatched.

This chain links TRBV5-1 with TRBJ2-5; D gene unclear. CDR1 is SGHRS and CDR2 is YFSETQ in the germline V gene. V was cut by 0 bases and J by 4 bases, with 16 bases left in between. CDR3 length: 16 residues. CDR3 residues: CASSLVAGGGLETQYF. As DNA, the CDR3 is TGCGCCAGCAGCTTGGTGGCCGGCGGTGGGTTAGAGACCCAGTACTTC.

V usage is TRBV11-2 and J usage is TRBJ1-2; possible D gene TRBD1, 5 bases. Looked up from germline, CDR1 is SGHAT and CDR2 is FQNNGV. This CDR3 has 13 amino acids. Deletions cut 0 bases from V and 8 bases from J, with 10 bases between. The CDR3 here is CASSLEQDGGYTF. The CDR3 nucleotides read TGTGCCAGCAGCTTAGAACAGGATGGGGGCTACACCTTC.

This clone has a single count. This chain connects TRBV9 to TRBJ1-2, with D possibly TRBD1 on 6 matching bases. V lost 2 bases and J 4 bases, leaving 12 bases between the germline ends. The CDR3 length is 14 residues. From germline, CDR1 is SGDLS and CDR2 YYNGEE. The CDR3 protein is CASSVNSGAYGYTF. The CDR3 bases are TGTGCCAGCAGCGTGAATTCAGGGGCCTATGGCTACACCTTC.

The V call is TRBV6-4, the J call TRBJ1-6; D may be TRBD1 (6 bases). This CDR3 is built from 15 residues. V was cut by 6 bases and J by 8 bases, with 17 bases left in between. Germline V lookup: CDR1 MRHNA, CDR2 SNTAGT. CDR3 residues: CASRSQGQADSPLHF. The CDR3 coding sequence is TGTGCCAGCAGGAGCCAGGGGCAGGCGGATTCACCCCTCCACTTT.

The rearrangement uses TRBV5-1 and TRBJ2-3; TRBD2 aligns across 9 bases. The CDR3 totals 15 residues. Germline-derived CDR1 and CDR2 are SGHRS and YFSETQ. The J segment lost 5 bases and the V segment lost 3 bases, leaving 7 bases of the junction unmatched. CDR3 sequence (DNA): TGCGCCAGCAGCTCTGAGCGGGGGGTGGAAGATACGCAGTATTTT. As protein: CASSSERGVEDTQYF.

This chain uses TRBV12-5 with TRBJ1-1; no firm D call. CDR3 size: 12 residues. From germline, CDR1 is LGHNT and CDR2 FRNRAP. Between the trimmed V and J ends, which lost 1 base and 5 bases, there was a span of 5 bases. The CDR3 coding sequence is TGTGCTAGTGGTTTGGGAGGGACTGAAGCTTTCTTT. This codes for CASGLGGTEAFF.

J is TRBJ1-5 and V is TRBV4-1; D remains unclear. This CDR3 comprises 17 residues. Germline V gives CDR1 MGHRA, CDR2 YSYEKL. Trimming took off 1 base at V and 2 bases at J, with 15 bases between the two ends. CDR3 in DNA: TGCGCCAGCAGCCAAGTGGTGCGGGCTGAGGGCAATCAGCCCCAGCATTTT. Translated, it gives CASSQVVRAEGNQPQHF.

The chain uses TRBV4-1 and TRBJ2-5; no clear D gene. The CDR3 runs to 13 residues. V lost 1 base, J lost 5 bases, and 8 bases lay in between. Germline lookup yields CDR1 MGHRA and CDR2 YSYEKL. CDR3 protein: CASSQAFVETQYF. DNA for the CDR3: TGCGCCAGCAGCCAAGCTTTTGTGGAGACCCAGTACTTC.

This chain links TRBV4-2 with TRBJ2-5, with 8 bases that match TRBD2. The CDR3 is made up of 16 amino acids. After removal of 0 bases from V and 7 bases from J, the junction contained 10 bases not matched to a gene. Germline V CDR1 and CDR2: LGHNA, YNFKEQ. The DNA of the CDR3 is TGTGCCAGCAGCCAAGACGCAACGGGGGGGCCGGGGACCCAGTACTTC. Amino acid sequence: CASSQDATGGPGTQYF.

This CDR3 reads CASSPWEGWHADTQYF. For the CDR3, the DNA is TGTGCCAGCAGTCCCTGGGAGGGCTGGCACGCAGATACGCAGTATTTT. The genes are TRBV25-1 and TRBJ2-3, with 7 bases fitting TRBD2. The CDR3 length is 16 residues. From germline, CDR1 is MGHDK and CDR2 SYGVNS. The V segment lost 5 bases and the J segment 4 bases; nucleotides outside the gene matches: 12.

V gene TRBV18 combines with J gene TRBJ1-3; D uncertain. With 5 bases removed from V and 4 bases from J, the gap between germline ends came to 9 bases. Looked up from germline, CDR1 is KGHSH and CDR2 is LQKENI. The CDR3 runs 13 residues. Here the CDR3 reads CASSGEDGNTIYF. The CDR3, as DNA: TGTGCCAGCTCAGGAGAAGACGGAAACACCATATATTTT.

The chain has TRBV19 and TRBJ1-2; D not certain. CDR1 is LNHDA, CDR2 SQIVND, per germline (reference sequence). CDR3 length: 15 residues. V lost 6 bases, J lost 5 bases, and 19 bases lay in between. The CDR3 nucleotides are TGTGCCAGTAGCATCCCGGAGGTAGAATTTTATGGCTACACCTTC. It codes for CASSIPEVEFYGYTF.

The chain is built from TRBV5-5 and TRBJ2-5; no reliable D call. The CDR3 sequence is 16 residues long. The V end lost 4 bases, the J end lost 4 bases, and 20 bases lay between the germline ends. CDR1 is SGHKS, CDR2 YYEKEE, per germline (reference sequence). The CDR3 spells CASSLREVSSAETQYF. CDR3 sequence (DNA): TGTGCCAGCAGCCTTCGCGAGGTTTCCTCGGCAGAGACCCAGTACTTC.

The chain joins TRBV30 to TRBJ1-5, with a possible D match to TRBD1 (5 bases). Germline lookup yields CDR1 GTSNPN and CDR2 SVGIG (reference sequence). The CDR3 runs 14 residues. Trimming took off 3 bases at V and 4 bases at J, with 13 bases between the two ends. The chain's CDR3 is CAWSLEGWNQPQHF. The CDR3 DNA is TGTGCCTGGAGCCTGGAGGGGTGGAATCAGCCCCAGCATTTT. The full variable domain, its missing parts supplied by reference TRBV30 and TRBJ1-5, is SQTIHQWPATLVQPVGSPLSLECTVEGTSNPNLYWYRQAAGRGLQLLFYSVGIGQISSEVPQNLSASRPQDRQFILSSKKLLLSDSGFYLCAWSLEGWNQPQHFGDGTRLSIL.

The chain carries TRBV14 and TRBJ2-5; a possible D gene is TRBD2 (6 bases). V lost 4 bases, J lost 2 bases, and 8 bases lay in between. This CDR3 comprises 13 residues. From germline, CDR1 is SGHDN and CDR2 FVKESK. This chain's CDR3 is CASSLGLQETQYF. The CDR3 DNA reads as TGTGCCAGCAGCCTGGGACTTCAAGAGACCCAGTACTTC.